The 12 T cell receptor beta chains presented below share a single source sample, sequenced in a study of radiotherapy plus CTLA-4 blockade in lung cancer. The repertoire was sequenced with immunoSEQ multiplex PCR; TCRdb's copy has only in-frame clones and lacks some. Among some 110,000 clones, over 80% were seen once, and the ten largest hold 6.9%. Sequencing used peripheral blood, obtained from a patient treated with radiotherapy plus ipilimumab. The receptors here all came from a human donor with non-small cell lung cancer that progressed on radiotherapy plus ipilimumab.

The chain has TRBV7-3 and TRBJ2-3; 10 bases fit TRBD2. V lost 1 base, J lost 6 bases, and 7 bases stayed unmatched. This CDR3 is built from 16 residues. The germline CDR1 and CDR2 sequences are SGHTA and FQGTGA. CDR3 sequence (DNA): TGTGCCAGCAGCTTAATAGCGGGAGGTCTGGTTGATACGCAGTATTTT. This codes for CASSLIAGGLVDTQYF.

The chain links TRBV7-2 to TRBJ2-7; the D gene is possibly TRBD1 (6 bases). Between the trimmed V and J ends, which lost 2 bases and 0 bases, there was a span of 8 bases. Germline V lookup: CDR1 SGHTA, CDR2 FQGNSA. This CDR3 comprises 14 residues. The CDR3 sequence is CASSLNRVSYEQYF. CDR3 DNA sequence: TGTGCCAGCAGCTTAAACAGGGTCTCCTACGAGCAGTACTTC.

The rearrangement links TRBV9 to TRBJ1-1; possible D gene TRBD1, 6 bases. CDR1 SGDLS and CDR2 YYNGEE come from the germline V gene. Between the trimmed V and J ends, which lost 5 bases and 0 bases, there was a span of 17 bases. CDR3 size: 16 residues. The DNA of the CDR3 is TGTGCCAGCAGGCCCGGTCCCGGGGGCTTGAACACTGAAGCTTTCTTT. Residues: CASRPGPGGLNTEAFF. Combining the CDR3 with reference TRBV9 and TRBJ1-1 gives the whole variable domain DSGVTQTPKHLITATGQRVTLRCSPRSGDLSVYWYQQSLDQGLQFLIQYYNGEERAKGNILERFSAQQFPDLHSELNLSSLELGDSALYFCASRPGPGGLNTEAFFGQGTRLTVV.

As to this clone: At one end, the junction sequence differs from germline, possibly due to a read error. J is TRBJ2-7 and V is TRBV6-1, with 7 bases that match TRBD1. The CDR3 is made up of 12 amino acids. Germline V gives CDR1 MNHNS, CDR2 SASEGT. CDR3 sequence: CASSRDRDRKHF. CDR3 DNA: TGTGCCAGCAGCCGGGACAGAGACAGGAAGCACTTC.

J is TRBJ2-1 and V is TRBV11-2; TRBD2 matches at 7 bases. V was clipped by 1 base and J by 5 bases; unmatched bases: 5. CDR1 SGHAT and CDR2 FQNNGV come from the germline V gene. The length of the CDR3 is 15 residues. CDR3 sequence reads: CASSLGGRSDNEQFF. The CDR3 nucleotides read TGTGCCAGCAGCTTAGGCGGGAGATCAGACAATGAGCAGTTCTTC.

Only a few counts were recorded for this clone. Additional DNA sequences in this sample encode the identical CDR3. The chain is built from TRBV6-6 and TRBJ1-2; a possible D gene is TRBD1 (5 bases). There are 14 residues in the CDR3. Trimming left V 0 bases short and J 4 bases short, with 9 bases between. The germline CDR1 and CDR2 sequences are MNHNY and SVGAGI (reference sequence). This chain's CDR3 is CASSYSGGGYGYTF. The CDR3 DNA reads TGTGCCAGCAGTTACTCGGGTGGGGGCTATGGCTACACCTTC.

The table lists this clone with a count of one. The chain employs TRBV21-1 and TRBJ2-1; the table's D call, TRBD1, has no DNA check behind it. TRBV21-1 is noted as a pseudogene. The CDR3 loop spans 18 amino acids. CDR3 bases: TGTGCCAGCAGCAAGGGGGCGGGAAGCCAGGGGGTCTACAATGAGCAGTTCTTC. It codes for CASSKGAGSQGVYNEQFF.

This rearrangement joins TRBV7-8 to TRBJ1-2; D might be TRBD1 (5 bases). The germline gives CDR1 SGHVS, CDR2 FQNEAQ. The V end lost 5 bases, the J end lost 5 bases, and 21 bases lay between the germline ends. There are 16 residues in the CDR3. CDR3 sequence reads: CASSPQTGGIRYGYTF. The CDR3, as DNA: TGTGCCAGCAGCCCGCAGACGGGGGGGATAAGATATGGCTACACCTTC. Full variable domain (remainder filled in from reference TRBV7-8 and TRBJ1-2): GAGVSQSPRYKVAKRGQDVALRCDPISGHVSLFWYQQALGQGPEFLTYFQNEAQLDKSGLPSDRFFAERPEGSVSTLKIQRTQQEDSAVYLCASSPQTGGIRYGYTFGSGTRLTVV.

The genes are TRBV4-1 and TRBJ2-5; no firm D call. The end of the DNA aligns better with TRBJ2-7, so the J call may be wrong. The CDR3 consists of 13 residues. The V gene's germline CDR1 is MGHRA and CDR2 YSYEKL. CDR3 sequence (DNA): TGCGCCAGCAGCCAAGGGCCCTTCTACGAGCAGTACTTC. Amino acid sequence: CASSQGPFYEQYF.

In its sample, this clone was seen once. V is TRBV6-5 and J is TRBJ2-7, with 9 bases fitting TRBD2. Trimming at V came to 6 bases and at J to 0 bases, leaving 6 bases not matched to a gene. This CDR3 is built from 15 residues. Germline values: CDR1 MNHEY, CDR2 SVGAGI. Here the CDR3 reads CASRPAGGSSYEQYF. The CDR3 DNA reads TGTGCCAGCAGGCCCGCGGGAGGGTCCTCCTACGAGCAGTACTTC.

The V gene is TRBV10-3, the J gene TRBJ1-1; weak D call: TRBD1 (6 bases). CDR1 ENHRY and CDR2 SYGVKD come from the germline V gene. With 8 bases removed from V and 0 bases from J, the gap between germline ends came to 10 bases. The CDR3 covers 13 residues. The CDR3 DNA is TGTGCCATCCGGACAGCCGTGAACACTGAAGCTTTCTTT. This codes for CAIRTAVNTEAFF.

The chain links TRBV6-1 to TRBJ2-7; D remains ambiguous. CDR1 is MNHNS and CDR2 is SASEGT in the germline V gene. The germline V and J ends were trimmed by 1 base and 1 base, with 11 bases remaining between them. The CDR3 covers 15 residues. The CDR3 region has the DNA TGTGCCAGCAGTGAAGGGCTGGGCCCATCCTACGAGCAGTACTTC. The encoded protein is CASSEGLGPSYEQYF.